This T cell receptor beta chain was captured in a study of PD-1 blockade in classical Hodgkin lymphoma. Study-wide context: The nivolumab dose that patients received was 3 mg/kg, given intravenously every 2 weeks. Study-wide points: Newly diagnosed patients were said to have less baseline TCR diversity than healthy donors did. Reasons behind the repertoire differences stay unclear, perhaps disease activity or earlier therapy. Individuals initiating nivolumab under 1 year after ASCT were excluded.

The germline V gene has CDR1 SGHRS and CDR2 YFSETQ. Trimming pared 1 base from V and 0 bases from J, leaving 4 bases between. CDR3 length: 14 residues. Note on this clone: Its specificity is not known.

Generated by immunoSEQ multiplex PCR, the TCRdb table keeps only in-frame clones and is missing some. The table lists around 42,000 clones, around two thirds of them singletons. Every patient had relapsed following autologous stem cell transplantation, and cohorts differed in brentuximab vedotin exposure. This chain links TRBV5-1 with TRBJ2-2; D is unclear. The sequences come from peripheral blood mononuclear cells (PBMCs), collected at baseline. The sequence came from a human donor with classical Hodgkin lymphoma. The CDR3 DNA reads TGCGCCAGCAGCTTGAAAACGAACACCGGGGAGCTGTTTTTT. Protein: CASSLKTNTGELFF.